This TCR beta chain derives from a study of post-analysis software for immune sequencing data (dated by TCRdb to 2014 to 2015). Concerning the study at large: The recorded disease courses included relapsing-remitting, secondary progressive and progressive-relapsing multiple sclerosis, and some patients had no subtype annotation. A subset of samples was prepared in parallel using single-end sample barcoding, then pooled and co-amplified after Illumina adapter ligation. The patient repertoires were compared against 10 to 12 previously published healthy control repertoires obtained from donors aged about 6 to 26 years.

This clonotype has only a few counts. Its antigen has not been determined. No base quality values were provided; no much bigger clone lies one nucleotide off. To demonstrate the VDJtools post-analysis software, the study profiled TCR beta repertoires from the peripheral blood of about a dozen young patients with multiple sclerosis. The patients with multiple sclerosis were children and adolescents between 6 and 15 years of age. Preparation of the library involved PCR. Instrument on record: Illumina HiSeq 2500. To reduce PCR and sequencing biases, unique molecular identifiers were incorporated into the TCR beta cDNA libraries. Per 1 to 10 million input T cells, roughly 0.5 million cDNA molecules were obtained, such that each molecule approximated one T cell. The same protocol used for the earlier healthy control dataset was applied to prepare and sequence the patient libraries. Samples belonging to the same batch were prepared together, multiplexed and sequenced on a shared HiSeq lane. As for the authors' bioinformatics: Raw barcoded reads were processed with MIGEC, discarding single-read molecular identifier groups before consensus assembly and CDR3 extraction. VDJtools was used for post-analysis of the clonotype tables, and diversity was normalized by down-sampling every dataset to the size of the smallest sample. Repertoire overlap clustering matched CDR3 amino acid but not nucleotide sequences to correct batch-related cross-sample contamination. TCRdb reanalyzed the raw reads on its own, using fastp at Q25 for trimming and MiXCR for clone calling, and kept in-frame beta chains. One record per CDR3 amino acid sequence lists the most common genes and DNA. The V and J calls were determined by TCRdb, not by the authors. Present in this sample are some 500,000 distinct CDR3 sequences, approximately 45% of which were seen just once. The ten largest account for 9% to 13% of the sample.

What the study reported, not specific to this receptor: The multiple sclerosis patient group was slightly younger than the control group. Four or five TRBV segments, including TRBV5-6, TRBV5-1 and TRBV20-1, were significantly more frequent in patients than controls. Direct clustering with F measure revealed strong co-clustering of samples prepared in the same batch, which led to a batch-effect correction. Compared with controls, multiple sclerosis patients had significantly lower normalized Chao1 diversity, a finding suggesting substantial peripheral T-cell clonal expansion.

V is shortened by 3 bases, J by 4 bases, and the region joining them spans 5 bases. Taken from cysteine to phenylalanine, the CDR3 has 11 residues. Left in the record is the CDR3 DNA by itself, 33 bases read in frame from the first base. CDR1 DFQATT and CDR2 SNEGSKA are derived from the germline V gene (reference sequence). The sequence was collected from a girl aged 10 to 17 with multiple sclerosis. Material: blood. The chain is encoded by TRBV20-1 joined to TRBJ2-3, with the D gene not confidently named. The DNA sequence is TGCAGTGCTAGCTTCTCAGATACGCAGTATTTT. Its translation reads: CSASFSDTQYF.